This T cell receptor beta chain was identified during a study of shared clonotypes between healthy human individuals (dated by TCRdb to the early 2020s). Regarding the research as a whole: The cohort comprised two women and a few men aged 18 to 49 years. For each donor, CD4 naive and CD4 memory were each given three plates, CD8 naive was given two plates, and CD8 memory was given one plate. To estimate repertoire size and how much clonotype sharing occurs between individuals, the study deeply sequenced the blood TCR repertoires of several healthy adults. To increase sequencing depth and limit assay-specific biases, TCR repertoire library preparation and sequencing were carried out by different laboratories using diverse techniques. Between about 0.8 and 9 billion PBMCs per donor were obtained by leukapheresis. The study at large found these results: The genetic and exposure-history diversity represented was limited by the small number of donors. Sampling was restricted to blood, and TCR repertoires in tissue are likely to differ from TCR repertoires in blood. Higher generation probabilities were observed for clonotypes shared by all four sorted-subset donors than for non-shared clonotypes. Pairwise subsampling led to the expectation that sequencing depth would affect the degree of clonotype sharing among donors. Incomplete sequencing was indicated by rarefaction of sorted-subset datasets, despite the large sequencing depth. Larger estimated clonotype richness was generally found for naive subsets than for memory subsets. Sharing across several donors was observed for about 5% of naive CD4, about 4% of naive CD8, about 2.3% of memory CD4, and about 0.38% of memory CD8 clonotypes.

TCR CDR3 regions were amplified from genomic DNA by multiplex PCR using the deep immunoSEQ assay. For each cell subset, the extracted genomic DNA was distributed evenly across all wells of several immunoSEQ 96-well plates, and each plate served as one replicate. Each replicate PCR for sorted subsets received around 0.2 ug genomic DNA, equal to tens of thousands of T cell genomes. Purified libraries were measured with a Qubit 3.0 fluorometer, size-checked on a Bioanalyzer 2100, and measured again with the KAPA Library Quantification kit. Each immunoSEQ 96-well plate was sequenced on its own single-read 150-cycle Illumina NextSeq 550 flow cell. As for how the authors treated the data: Because the immunoSEQ output held only junctional sequences and lacked quality scores, the filtering could not match the filtering applied to full-length reads. To assign V/J genes and CDR3, sequences were annotated against IMGT germline references using PyIR, a Python wrapper for IgBLAST v1.9. Any read was removed if the V/J assignment was weak (E-value above 1e-6), the CDR3 was missing, or the read contained stop codons, out-of-frame junctions, or ambiguous translated residues. V3J clonotypes were defined as sequences sharing the same inferred V gene, J gene, and CDR3 amino acid sequence. Percentage overlap between repertoires was calculated by dividing the number of shared unique clonotypes by the size of the smaller repertoire. RTK rarefaction, the Chao1 estimator, and Recon v2.1 estimates of unobserved clonotypes were used to assess repertoire richness. Generation probabilities were computed with OLGA for all TCRbeta clonotypes obtained by the gDNA method from a handful of donors. TCRdb retrieved this table from immuneACCESS and kept in-frame rearrangements only. Not all clones are present; in checked studies, unresolved V genes account for under half, and no reason is known for the remainder. V and J calls and clone size are as listed in that table; D and trimming were resolved from the DNA. This sample comprises around 2.3 million clones, about 94% of them detected only once. The ten largest make up about 0.13% of the sample.

The CDR1 and CDR2 encoded by the germline V gene are SQVTM and ANQGSEA. Trimming at the junction amounts to 4 bases on V and 0 bases on J, and the germline ends lie 7 bases apart. The CDR3, from cysteine to phenylalanine, totals 13 residues. Only the CDR3 portion is preserved as DNA: 39 bases, with reading frame beginning at the first base. The donors were healthy, HIV-negative adults who had no recently reported acute infections or vaccinations. Only Caucasian adults living in Nashville, Tennessee, USA were represented among the donors. Magnetic negative selection was used to enrich CD4+ T cells, after which naive cells were positively selected on CD45RA and the negative fraction became the memory subset. Blood was obtained by leukapheresis, after which PBMCs were separated by Ficoll-Histopaque density gradient centrifugation and cryopreserved in liquid nitrogen vapor phase. Analytical flow cytometry was used to check the purity and quantity of every magnetically sorted T cell population. Genomic DNA was isolated from every sorted fraction and measured by UV absorbance on a Nanodrop 2000c.

For this clone: It lacks a known antigen. No quality values exist for individual bases; no much larger clone is one base distant. This CDR3 is also generated by other DNA sequences in the sample.

The rearranged segments are TRBV29-1 and TRBJ1-5, with the identity of the D gene unclear. The source of this sequence is a man aged 18 to 30 in good health. Sequencing used naive CD4+ T cells sorted from blood. This specimen's cell subset or site label, per the study, means: CD45RA+ positively selected. Here the CDR3 is given as CSVGGYSNQPQHF. The bases read TGCAGCGTTGGAGGGTATAGCAATCAGCCCCAGCATTTT.